What follows is one T cell receptor (beta chain) and its context. Antigen unknown. An end of the junction differs from the germline gene, which may be a read error. No cell sorting was done before RNA was extracted from the tissue. Between August and November 2014, newly diagnosed, chemotherapy-naive lung cancer patients underwent thoracic surgery in China. The germline V gene has CDR1 SGHAT and CDR2 FQNNGV. This CDR3 has 16 residues. The sample belongs to a study of tumor and adjacent non-tumor tissue in lung cancer. The overall study: Around 4.2 million productive TCRbeta reads were obtained per sample on average. Study-wide points: Top 100 clones took a larger repertoire share in normal lung. Patients with more diverse tumor TCRs had worse survival.

TCRbeta libraries were built with three rounds of nested PCR, modified from ARM-PCR. A single record per CDR3 protein comes from TCRdb applying MiXCR to the multiplex PCR reads. The profile shows fewer than 120,000 distinct CDR3 sequences, about 80% of them singletons. Sequenced material: lung tumor tissue. This sequence originates from a man in his 70s with non-small cell lung cancer. The chain recombines TRBV11-2 with TRBJ2-2; either TRBD1 or TRBD2 may fit D (5 bases each). CDR3 sequence reads: CASSLVDTGVAGELCF. In nucleotides, the CDR3 is TGTGCCAGCAGCTTAGTGGACACTGGGGTTGCCGGGGAGCTGTGTTTT.